This T cell receptor beta chain derives from a study of shared clonotypes between healthy human individuals (dated by TCRdb to the early 2020s). The study in broad terms: The cohort comprised a couple of women and a few men aged 18 to 49 years. For each donor, CD4 naive and CD4 memory were each run on three plates, CD8 naive on two plates, and CD8 memory on one plate. The study deeply sequenced blood TCR repertoires of 5 or 6 healthy adults to estimate repertoire size and the extent of clonotype sharing between individuals. To increase sequencing depth and limit assay-specific biases, different laboratories used diverse techniques to prepare libraries and sequence TCR repertoires. Per donor, leukapheresis produced somewhere between about 0.94 and 9 billion PBMCs. Study-wide findings and limitations: Sharing across several donors was observed for 4.5% to 6.5% of naive CD4, 3.5% of naive CD8, about 2.3% of memory CD4, and roughly 0.43% of memory CD8 clonotypes. Estimated clonotype richness was generally larger for naive than for memory subsets. Sampling was limited to blood, and TCR repertoires in tissue likely differ from TCR repertoires in blood. Compared with non-shared clonotypes, the clonotypes found in all four sorted-subset donors had higher generation probabilities. The small number of donors limited the genetic and exposure-history diversity represented. Even with the large sequencing depth, rarefaction of the sorted-subset datasets indicated that sequencing was incomplete. Pairwise subsampling indicated that sequencing depth was expected to affect the degree of clonotype sharing among donors.

TCR CDR3 regions were amplified from genomic DNA by multiplex PCR using the deep immunoSEQ assay. Extracted genomic DNA from each cell subset was distributed evenly across all wells of several immunoSEQ 96-well plates, and each plate was treated as a replicate. Each replicate PCR for sorted subsets received roughly 200 ng genomic DNA, equal to about 30,000 T cell genomes. Purified libraries were measured with a Qubit 3.0 fluorometer, size-checked on a Bioanalyzer 2100, and measured again with the KAPA Library Quantification kit. A separate single-read 150-cycle Illumina NextSeq 550 flow cell was used to sequence each immunoSEQ 96-well plate. Regarding the original processing steps: Because the immunoSEQ output included only junctional sequences and no quality scores, the filtering could not be the same as the filtering used for full-length reads. Sequences were annotated with PyIR, a Python wrapper for IgBLAST v1.9, and V/J genes and CDR3 were assigned using IMGT germline references. Reads with weak V/J assignments (E-value above 1e-6), missing CDR3, stop codons, out-of-frame junctions, or ambiguous translated residues were removed. A V3J clonotype was defined by an identical inferred V gene, J gene, and CDR3 amino acid sequence. The percentage overlap between two repertoires was calculated by dividing the number of shared unique clonotypes by the size of the smaller repertoire. Richness of each repertoire was evaluated using RTK rarefaction, the Chao1 estimator, and Recon v2.1 estimates of unobserved clonotypes. Generation probabilities were computed with OLGA for all TCRbeta clonotypes obtained by the gDNA method from a handful of donors. The table comes from immuneACCESS by way of TCRdb, which keeps in-frame sequences with V and J called. Part of the clones is missing from these tables; in studies checked, under half for an unresolved V gene and the rest for unknown reasons. That table supplies the V and J calls and clone size; D and trimming were determined from the DNA. The sample table contains 800,000 to 950,000 clones; only one count was recorded for around 96% of them. The ten top clones hold 0.2% to 0.25% of the sample.

The CDR3 holds 16 amino acids from the cysteine to the phenylalanine. The sequence is cut down to CDR3 DNA, 48 bases in frame from base 1. CDR1 SEHNR and CDR2 FQNEAQ are derived from the germline V gene (reference sequence). V gives up 3 bases and J gives up 0 bases, and the segment between their germline ends measures 15 bases. Comments on this clone: The antigen this receptor binds is unknown. Qualities for individual bases were not recorded, and no much larger clone is one base off.

For the CD8 naive samples, CD45RO-negative cells were positively selected for CCR7, yielding a CD45RA+CCR7+ population from which TemRA cells were excluded. Donors were healthy HIV-negative adults with no recently reported acute infections or vaccinations. Every donor was a Caucasian adult living in Nashville, Tennessee, USA. Blood was collected by leukapheresis, and PBMCs were isolated by Ficoll-Histopaque density gradient centrifugation and then cryopreserved in liquid nitrogen vapor phase. Analytical flow cytometry was used to check the purity and quantity of each magnetically sorted T cell population. Genomic DNA was isolated from each sorted fraction and quantified by UV absorbance on a Nanodrop 2000c.

Sequencing used naive CD8+ T cells sorted from blood. What the cell subset or site label conveys for this sample: CD45RA+CCR7+. The receptor's source is a man aged 25 to 40 in good health. The sequence is built from TRBV7-9 and TRBJ2-7; no D gene can be assigned with confidence. The encoded CDR3 is CASSFAAGALSYEQYF. The DNA reads as follows: TGTGCCAGCAGCTTTGCGGCCGGCGCGCTCTCCTACGAGCAGTACTTC.